The rows below give T cell receptor beta chains drawn from one sample of a study of blood T cell repertoires in COVID-19. Assay: immunoSEQ multiplex PCR; the TCRdb copy retains only in-frame clones and omits some. This table has about 180,000 clones, more than 75% appearing once. Sequencing used PBMCs or T cells enriched from blood (not recorded which). These receptors were taken from a woman under 40 who had recovered from COVID-19. Both conserved end residues are part of each CDR3.

v_call	j_call	cdr3_aa
TRBV7-9	TRBJ2-1	CASRPTSGDYNEQFF
TRBV29-1	TRBJ2-1	CSGGLAGVHEQFF
TRBV15	TRBJ2-3	CATSTSQGADTQYF
TRBV28	TRBJ1-1	CASSLYGGMEAFF
TRBV2	TRBJ1-1	CASSGGSAEAFF
TRBV21-1	TRBJ2-4	CASNGVNSGYKNIQYF
TRBV6-4	TRBJ2-1	CASSDSASGGNNEQFF
TRBV24-1	TRBJ1-1	CATSDGTDEAFF
TRBV9	TRBJ2-3	CASTPTTQTDTQYF
TRBV10-3	TRBJ2-1	CAIGRLGGSVNNEQFF
TRBV10-3	TRBJ2-1	CAISESTAVNEQFF
TRBV12-3/TRBV12-4	TRBJ2-3	CASSGNTDTQYF
TRBV7-9	TRBJ2-7	CASSLEGSGPYEQYF
TRBV6-5	TRBJ2-2	CASSYFYTGELFF
TRBV6-5	TRBJ2-3	CASSKRDQPTDTQYF
TRBV10-3	TRBJ2-4	CAISAGGQGNIQYF
TRBV4-1	TRBJ1-5	CASSQGQPLGNQPQHF
TRBV2	TRBJ1-2	CASAATGVYGYTF
TRBV11-3	TRBJ2-7	CASSTGQTYEQYF
TRBV6-6	TRBJ2-7	CASSYSYTYEQYF
TRBV5-1	TRBJ1-1	CASSTGQGNTEAFF
TRBV3-1/TRBV3-2	TRBJ1-2	CASTNNNLNYGYTF